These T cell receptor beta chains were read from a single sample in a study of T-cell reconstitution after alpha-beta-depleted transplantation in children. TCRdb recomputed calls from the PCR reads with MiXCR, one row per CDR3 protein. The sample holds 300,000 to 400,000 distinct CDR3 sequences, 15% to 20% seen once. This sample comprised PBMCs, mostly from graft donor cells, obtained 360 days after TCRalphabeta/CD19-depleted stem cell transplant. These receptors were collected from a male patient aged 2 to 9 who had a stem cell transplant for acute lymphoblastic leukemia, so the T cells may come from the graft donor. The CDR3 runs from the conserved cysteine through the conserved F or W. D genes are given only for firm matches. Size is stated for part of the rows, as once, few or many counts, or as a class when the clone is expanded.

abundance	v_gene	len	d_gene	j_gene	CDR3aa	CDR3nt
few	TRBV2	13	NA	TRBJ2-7	CASSGEMGYEQYF	TGTGCCAGCAGCGGAGAGATGGGCTACGAGCAGTACTTC
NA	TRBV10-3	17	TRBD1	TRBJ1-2	CAISDTKGQGYGYGYTF	TGTGCCATCAGTGATACGAAGGGACAGGGGTATGGCTATGGCTACACCTTC
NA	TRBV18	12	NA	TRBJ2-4	CASSPPGNIQYF	TGTGCCAGCTCACCACCCGGAAACATTCAGTACTTC
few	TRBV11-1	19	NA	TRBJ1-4	CASSLGFGALTKGDEKLFF	TGTGCCAGCAGCTTAGGGTTTGGCGCCCTCACAAAGGGTGATGAAAAACTGTTTTTT
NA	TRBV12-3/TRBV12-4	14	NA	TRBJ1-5	CASRGVQTFQPQHF	TGTGCCAGCAGGGGGGTACAGACTTTTCAGCCCCAGCATTTT
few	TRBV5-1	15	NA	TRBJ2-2	CASSFAQGGTGELFF	TGCGCCAGCAGCTTCGCCCAGGGGGGCACCGGGGAGCTGTTTTTT
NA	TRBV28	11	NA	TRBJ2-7	CASRGGREQYF	TGTGCCAGCAGAGGCGGCCGCGAGCAGTACTTC
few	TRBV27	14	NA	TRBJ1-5	CASSLGRRDQPQHF	TGTGCCAGCAGTTTAGGACGGAGAGATCAGCCCCAGCATTTT
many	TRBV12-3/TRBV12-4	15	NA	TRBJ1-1	CASSLQGALNTEAFF	TGTGCCAGCAGTTTGCAGGGTGCCCTGAACACTGAAGCTTTCTTT
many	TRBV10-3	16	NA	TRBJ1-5	CAISGVGGANNQPQHF	TGTGCCATCAGTGGAGTGGGAGGAGCCAACAATCAGCCCCAGCATTTT
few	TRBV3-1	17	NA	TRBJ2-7	CASSSFFTRGSSYEQYF	TGTGCCAGCAGCTCCTTTTTCACTAGAGGGAGCTCCTACGAGCAGTACTTC
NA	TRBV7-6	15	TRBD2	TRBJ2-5	CASSPSGRAGKTQYF	TGTGCCAGCAGCCCCAGCGGGAGGGCCGGGAAGACCCAGTACTTC
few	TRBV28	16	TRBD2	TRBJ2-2	CASSLSSGGLTGELFF	TGTGCCAGCAGTTTATCCAGCGGGGGACTTACCGGGGAGCTGTTTTTT
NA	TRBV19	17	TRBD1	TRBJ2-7	CASSSMGVGQGGYEQYF	TGTGCCAGTAGCAGTATGGGGGTAGGACAGGGTGGCTACGAGCAGTACTTC
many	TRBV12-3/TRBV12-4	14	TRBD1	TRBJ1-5	CASSDRARDQPQHF	TGTGCCAGCAGTGACAGGGCACGGGATCAGCCCCAGCATTTT
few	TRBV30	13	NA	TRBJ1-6	CAWTGQLNSPLHF	TGTGCCTGGACTGGACAACTTAATTCACCCCTCCACTTT
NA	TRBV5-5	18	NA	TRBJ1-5	CASSLALGQGVGNQPQHF	TGTGCCAGCAGCTTGGCCTTGGGCCAGGGTGTAGGCAATCAGCCCCAGCATTTT
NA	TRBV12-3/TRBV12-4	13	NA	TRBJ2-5	CAHQGLLGETQYF	TGTGCCCATCAGGGGCTCCTGGGAGAGACCCAGTACTTC
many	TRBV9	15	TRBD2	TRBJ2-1	CASSVGRATRNEQFF	TGTGCCAGCAGCGTGGGGAGGGCCACGAGAAATGAGCAGTTCTTC
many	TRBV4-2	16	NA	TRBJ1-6	CASSQSSGPNNSPLHF	TGTGCCAGCAGCCAAAGTTCGGGACCTAATAATTCACCCCTCCACTTT
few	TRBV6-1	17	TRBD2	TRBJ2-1	CASSQPGLAGGPNEQFF	TGTGCCAGCAGCCAACCTGGACTAGCGGGAGGGCCCAATGAGCAGTTCTTC
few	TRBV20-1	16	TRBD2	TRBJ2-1	CSARASWAGVDNEQFF	TGCAGTGCTAGAGCGTCCTGGGCGGGAGTCGACAATGAGCAGTTCTTC
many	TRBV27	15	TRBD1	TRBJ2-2	CASSHTGTGSGELFF	TGTGCCAGCAGTCACACCGGGACAGGGTCCGGGGAGCTGTTTTTT
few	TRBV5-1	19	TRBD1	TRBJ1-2	CASSRWTGTGGNVNYGYTF	TGCGCCAGCAGCAGATGGACCGGGACAGGGGGCAATGTGAACTATGGCTACACCTTC
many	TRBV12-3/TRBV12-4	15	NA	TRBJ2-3	CASSLGQRGTDTQYF	TGTGCCAGCAGCCTGGGACAGCGGGGCACAGATACGCAGTATTTT
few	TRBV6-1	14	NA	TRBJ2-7	CASSRQGLSYEQYF	TGTGCCAGCAGTCGACAGGGACTCTCCTACGAGCAGTACTTC
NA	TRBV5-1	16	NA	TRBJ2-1	CASSLVTASSYNEQFF	TGCGCCAGCAGCTTGGTAACAGCTAGCTCCTACAATGAGCAGTTCTTC
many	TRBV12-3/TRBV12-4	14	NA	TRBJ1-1	CASSLAGGTTEAFF	TGTGCCAGCAGTTTAGCCGGGGGGACCACTGAAGCTTTCTTT
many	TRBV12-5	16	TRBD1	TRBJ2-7	CASGLASLGGKYEQYF	TGTGCTAGTGGTTTGGCCTCCCTAGGGGGCAAATACGAGCAGTACTTC
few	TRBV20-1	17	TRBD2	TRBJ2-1	CSAPRAGGPVGYNEQFF	TGCAGTGCCCCGAGGGCGGGAGGGCCCGTGGGTTACAATGAGCAGTTCTTC
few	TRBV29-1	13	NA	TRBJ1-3	CSVPTWYRNTIYF	TGCAGCGTTCCAACATGGTACAGAAACACCATATATTTT
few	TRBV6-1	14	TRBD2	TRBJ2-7	CASRTSGEPYEQYF	TGTGCCAGCAGGACTAGCGGAGAACCCTACGAGCAGTACTTC
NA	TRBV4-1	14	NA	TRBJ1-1	CASSPDLVNTEAFF	TGCGCCAGCAGCCCAGACTTGGTGAACACTGAAGCTTTCTTT
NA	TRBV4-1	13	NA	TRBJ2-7	CASSLGNQYEQYF	TGCGCCAGCAGCCTGGGGAACCAATACGAGCAGTACTTC
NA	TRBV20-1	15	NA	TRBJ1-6	CSAVGLSSYNSPLHF	TGCAGTGCCGTTGGCTTGAGCTCCTATAATTCACCCCTCCACTTT
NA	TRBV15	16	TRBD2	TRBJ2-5	CATSGRTSGNQETQYF	TGTGCCACCAGCGGTAGGACTAGCGGGAACCAAGAGACCCAGTACTTC
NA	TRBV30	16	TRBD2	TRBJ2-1	CAWSVRTSGRFNEQFF	TGTGCCTGGAGTGTCAGAACTAGCGGGAGATTCAATGAGCAGTTCTTC
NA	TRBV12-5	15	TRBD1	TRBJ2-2	CASGPGQVSAGELFF	TGTGCTAGTGGTCCCGGACAGGTTTCGGCCGGGGAGCTGTTTTTT
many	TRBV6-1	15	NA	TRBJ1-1	CASSDRGYTGWGAFF	TGTGCCAGCAGTGATCGCGGCTATACAGGATGGGGTGCTTTCTTT
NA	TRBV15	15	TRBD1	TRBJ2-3	CATAPNRGFPDTQYF	TGTGCCACCGCCCCCAACAGGGGATTCCCAGATACGCAGTATTTT
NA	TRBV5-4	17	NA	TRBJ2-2	CASSPGTAWVGSGELFF	TGTGCCAGCAGCCCCGGGACTGCCTGGGTCGGGAGCGGGGAGCTGTTTTTT
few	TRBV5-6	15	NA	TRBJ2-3	CASSLGGRVTDTQYF	TGTGCCAGCAGCTTGGGAGGACGGGTCACAGATACGCAGTATTTT
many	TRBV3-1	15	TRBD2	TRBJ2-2	CASSRGLAATGELFF	TGTGCCAGCAGCCGTGGACTAGCGGCGACCGGGGAGCTGTTTTTT
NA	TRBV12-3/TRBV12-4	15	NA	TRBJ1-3	CASSLGRTAGNTIYF	TGTGCCAGCAGTTTAGGCAGGACTGCAGGAAACACCATATATTTT
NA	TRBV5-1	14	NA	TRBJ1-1	CASSGGQMNTEAFF	TGCGCCAGCAGCGGAGGACAGATGAACACTGAAGCTTTCTTT